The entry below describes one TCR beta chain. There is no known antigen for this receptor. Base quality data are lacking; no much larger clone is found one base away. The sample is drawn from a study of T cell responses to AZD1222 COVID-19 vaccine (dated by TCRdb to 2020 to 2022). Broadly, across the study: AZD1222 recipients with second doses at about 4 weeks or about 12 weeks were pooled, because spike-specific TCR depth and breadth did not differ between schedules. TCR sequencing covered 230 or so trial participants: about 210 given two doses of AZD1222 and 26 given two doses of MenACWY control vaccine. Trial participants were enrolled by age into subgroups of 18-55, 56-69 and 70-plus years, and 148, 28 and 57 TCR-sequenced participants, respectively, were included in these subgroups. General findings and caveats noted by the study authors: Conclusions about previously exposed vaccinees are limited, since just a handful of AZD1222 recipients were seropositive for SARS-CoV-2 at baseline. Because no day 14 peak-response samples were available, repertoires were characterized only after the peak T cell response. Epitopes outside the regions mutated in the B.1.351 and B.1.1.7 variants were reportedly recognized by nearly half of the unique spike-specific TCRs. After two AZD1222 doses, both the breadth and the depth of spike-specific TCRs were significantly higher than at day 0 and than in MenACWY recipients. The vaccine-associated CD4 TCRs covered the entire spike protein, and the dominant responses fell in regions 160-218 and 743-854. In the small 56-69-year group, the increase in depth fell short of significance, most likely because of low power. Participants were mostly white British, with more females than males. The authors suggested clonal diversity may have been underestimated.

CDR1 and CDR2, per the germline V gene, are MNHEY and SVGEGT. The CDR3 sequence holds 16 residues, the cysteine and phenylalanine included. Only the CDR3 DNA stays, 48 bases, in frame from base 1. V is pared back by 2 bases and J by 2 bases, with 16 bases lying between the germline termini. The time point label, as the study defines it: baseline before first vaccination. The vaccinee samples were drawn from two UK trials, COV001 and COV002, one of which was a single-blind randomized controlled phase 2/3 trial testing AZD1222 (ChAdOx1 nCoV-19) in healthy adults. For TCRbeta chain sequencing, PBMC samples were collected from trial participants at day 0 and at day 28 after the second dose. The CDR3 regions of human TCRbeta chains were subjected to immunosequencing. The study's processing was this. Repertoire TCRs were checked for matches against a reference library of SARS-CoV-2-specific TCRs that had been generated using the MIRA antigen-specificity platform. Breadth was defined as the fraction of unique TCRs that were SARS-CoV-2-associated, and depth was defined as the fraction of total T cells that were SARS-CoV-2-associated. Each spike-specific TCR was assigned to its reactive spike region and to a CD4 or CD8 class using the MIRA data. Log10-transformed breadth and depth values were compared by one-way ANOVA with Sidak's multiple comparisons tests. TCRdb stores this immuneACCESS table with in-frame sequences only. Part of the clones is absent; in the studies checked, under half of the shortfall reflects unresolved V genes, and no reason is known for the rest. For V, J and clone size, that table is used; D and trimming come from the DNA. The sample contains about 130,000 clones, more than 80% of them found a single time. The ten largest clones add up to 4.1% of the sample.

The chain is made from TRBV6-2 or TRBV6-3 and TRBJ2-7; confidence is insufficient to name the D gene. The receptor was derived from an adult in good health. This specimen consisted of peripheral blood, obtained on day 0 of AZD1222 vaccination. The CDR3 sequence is CASSYGFSASTYEQYF. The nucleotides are TGTGCCAGCAGTTACGGGTTTAGTGCCTCCACCTACGAGCAGTACTTC.